What follows are 12 T cell receptor beta chains derived from one specimen sequenced in a study of cytomegalovirus exposure and HLA in healthy donors. Researchers ran the PCR with 60 Vbeta and 13 Jbeta primers. Data came from immunoSEQ multiplex PCR; TCRdb stores just in-frame clones and leaves some out. Altogether some 150,000 clones are present, about four fifths being singletons, with the ten largest covering roughly 7.1%. The specimen was PBMCs. These receptors were taken from a man between 25 and 39 years old in good health and CMV-seropositive.

The genes are TRBV9 and TRBJ2-5; D unclear. In germline, CDR1 is SGDLS, CDR2 YYNGEE. V was cut by 0 bases and J by 3 bases, with 12 bases left in between. The CDR3 is made up of 15 amino acids. This CDR3 reads CASSVGGNTEETQYF. Written as DNA, the CDR3 is TGTGCCAGCAGCGTAGGAGGTAATACCGAAGAGACCCAGTACTTC.

The CDR3 region is CASSSFSGHGDGYTF. DNA of the CDR3: TGTGCCAGCAGCTCTTTTTCGGGACACGGGGATGGCTACACCTTC. The chain uses TRBV5-5 and TRBJ1-2; a weak D match, TRBD1 (6 bases). Trimming shortened V by 3 bases and J by 6 bases, and 18 bases separated the two germline ends. Germline CDR1 reads SGHKS; CDR2 reads YYEKEE (reference sequence). This CDR3 region has 15 residues.

The chain recombines TRBV5-1 with TRBJ2-3; 11 bases agree with TRBD2. CDR1 is SGHRS, CDR2 YFSETQ, per germline. The trim removed 4 bases at V and 2 bases at J, leaving 3 bases unmatched. The CDR3 extends over 15 amino acids. The CDR3 here is CASSPTSGVTDTQYF. The CDR3 region has the DNA TGCGCCAGCAGCCCGACTAGCGGGGTCACAGATACGCAGTATTTT.

V gene TRBV29-1 combines with J gene TRBJ1-2, with a possible D match to TRBD1 (5 bases). The CDR3 consists of 13 residues. Trimming removed 2 bases from V and 3 bases from J, with 10 bases in between. The V gene's germline CDR1 is SQVTM and CDR2 ANQGSEA. CDR3 sequence: CSVESGGDYGYTF. The CDR3 region has the DNA TGCAGCGTTGAATCCGGGGGGGACTATGGCTACACCTTC.

The chain links TRBV5-4 to TRBJ2-3; 12 nucleotides line up with TRBD1. J gave up 7 bases and V 3 bases, and 6 bases lay outside the gene matches. This CDR3 region has 15 residues. Germline values: CDR1 SGHNT, CDR2 YYREEE (reference sequence). The CDR3 loop is CASSSGTGGANTQYF. The CDR3 DNA reads as TGTGCCAGCAGCTCCGGGACAGGGGGCGCTAATACGCAGTATTTT.

The V call is TRBV7-2, the J call TRBJ2-1, with D maybe TRBD1 (6 bases). The CDR3 sequence is 13 residues long. Germline CDR1 reads SGHTA; CDR2 reads FQGNSA. V was clipped by 5 bases and J by 8 bases, with 13 bases between them. The chain's CDR3 is CASSPQGLDEQFF. The CDR3 DNA follows: TGTGCCAGCAGCCCCCAGGGGCTGGATGAGCAGTTCTTC.

The chain is built from TRBV10-3 and TRBJ1-1, with 7 nucleotides matching TRBD1. CDR3 length: 13 amino acids. The germline CDR1 and CDR2 sequences are ENHRY and SYGVKD. Trimming removed 7 bases from V and 3 bases from J; junction bases left unmatched: 5. This chain's CDR3 is CAITPGGYTEAFF. The CDR3 DNA is TGTGCCATCACCCCAGGGGGGTACACTGAAGCTTTCTTT.

The rearrangement uses TRBV19 and TRBJ1-2; 11 bases fit TRBD1. Germline V gene data show CDR1 as LNHDA and CDR2 as SQIVND (reference sequence). The length of the CDR3 is 13 residues. V was clipped by 10 bases and J by 3 bases; unmatched bases: 4. Here the CDR3 reads CATRTGGDYGYTF. The CDR3 nucleotides are TGTGCCACCAGGACAGGGGGCGACTATGGCTACACCTTC.

The CDR3 region is CASSWTGQGDTQYF. CDR3 DNA: TGTGCCAGCAGTTGGACGGGGCAGGGGGATACGCAGTATTTT. V usage is TRBV27 and J usage is TRBJ2-3; D may be TRBD1 (6 bases). The germline V and J ends were trimmed by 4 bases and 6 bases, with 14 bases remaining between them. CDR3 length: 14 amino acids. Germline values: CDR1 MNHEY, CDR2 SMNVEV (reference sequence).

V gene TRBV7-9 combines with J gene TRBJ2-3; 9 positions agree with TRBD2. CDR1 and CDR2 from the germline V gene are SEHNR and FQNEAQ (reference sequence). The V segment lost 5 bases and the J segment 4 bases; nucleotides outside the gene matches: 4. This CDR3 comprises 14 residues. CDR3 in amino acids: CASSRREGADTQYF. CDR3 nucleotide sequence: TGTGCCAGCAGCAGGCGGGAGGGGGCAGATACGCAGTATTTT.

This rearrangement joins TRBV5-4 to TRBJ1-2; no clear D gene. The CDR3 runs to 14 residues. Germline loops: CDR1 SGHNT, CDR2 YYREEE (reference sequence). Between the trimmed V and J ends, which lost 1 base and 3 bases, there was a span of 10 bases. Written as DNA, the CDR3 is TGTGCCAGCAGCTTGATTGGGAGTCACTATGGCTACACCTTC. It codes for CASSLIGSHYGYTF. The full variable domain, with the rest looked up from reference TRBV5-4 and TRBJ1-2, is ETGVTQSPTHLIKTRGQQVTLRCSSQSGHNTVSWYQQALGQGPQFIFQYYREEENGRGNFPPRFSGLQFPNYSSELNVNALELDDSALYLCASSLIGSHYGYTFGSGTRLTVV.

Regarding this clone: The sample contains more than one DNA sequence encoding this CDR3. J is TRBJ1-5 and V is TRBV27, with 10 bases fitting TRBD1. CDR1 and CDR2 (germline): MNHEY, SMNVEV (reference sequence). This CDR3 region has 15 residues. The ends lost 6 bases at V and 2 bases at J; junction bases unmatched: 4. The CDR3 coding sequence is TGTGCCAGCAGCTCAGGGACAGGGGGCAATCAGCCCCAGCATTTT. It specifies CASSSGTGGNQPQHF.